This T cell receptor beta chain derives from a study of T cell responses to AZD1222 COVID-19 vaccine. To note about this clone: Its matching antigen is unknown.

Study results and caveats: Donors were largely white British and mainly female; clonal diversity was possibly underestimated. The repertoires were collected only after the peak T cell response. Baseline seropositivity characterized only a handful of AZD1222 recipients. A rise in Spike-specific TCR breadth and depth followed two AZD1222 doses.

Method: immunoSEQ multiplex PCR; TCRdb's copy keeps in-frame clones and lacks some. Of more than 75,000 clones in the sample, approximately 90% were seen once. The CDR3 has 16 residues. Germline values: CDR1 MNHEY, CDR2 SVGAGI. Losses at the gene ends were 3 bases for V and 4 bases for J; bases not matched to a gene: 7. Specimen: peripheral blood, collected on day 0 of AZD1222 vaccination. The origin of this receptor is an adult in good health. The rearrangement links TRBV6-5 to TRBJ2-2; 8 bases are a match to TRBD2. The CDR3 DNA follows: TGTGCCAGCAGTTATTTCACGGGGGGGAGCACCGGGGAGCTGTTTTTT. This translates into CASSYFTGGSTGELFF.